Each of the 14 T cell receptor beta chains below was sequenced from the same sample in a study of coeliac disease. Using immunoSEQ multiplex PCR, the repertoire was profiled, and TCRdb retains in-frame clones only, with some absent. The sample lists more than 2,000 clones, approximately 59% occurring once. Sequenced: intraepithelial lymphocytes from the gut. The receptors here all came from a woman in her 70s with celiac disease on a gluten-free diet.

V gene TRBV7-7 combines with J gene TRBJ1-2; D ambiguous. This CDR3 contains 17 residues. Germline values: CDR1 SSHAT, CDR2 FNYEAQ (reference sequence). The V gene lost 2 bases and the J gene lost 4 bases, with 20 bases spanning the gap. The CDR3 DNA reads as TGTGCCAGCAGCTTATTTTCTAAGTGCCGAAAGATCTATGGCTACACCTTC. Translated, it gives CASSLFSKCRKIYGYTF.

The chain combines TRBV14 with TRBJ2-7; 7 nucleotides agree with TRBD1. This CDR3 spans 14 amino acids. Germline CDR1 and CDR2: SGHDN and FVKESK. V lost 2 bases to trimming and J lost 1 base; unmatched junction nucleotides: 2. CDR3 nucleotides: TGTGCCAGCAGCCAAACAGGGGTATCCTACGAGCAGTACTTC. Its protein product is CASSQTGVSYEQYF.

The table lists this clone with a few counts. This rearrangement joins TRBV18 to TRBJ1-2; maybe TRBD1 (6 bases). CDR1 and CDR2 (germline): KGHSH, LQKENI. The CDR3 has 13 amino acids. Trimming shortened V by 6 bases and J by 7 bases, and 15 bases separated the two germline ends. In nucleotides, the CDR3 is TGTGCCAGCTCTTTCGACAGGAAAGCTGGCTACACCTTC. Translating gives CASSFDRKAGYTF.

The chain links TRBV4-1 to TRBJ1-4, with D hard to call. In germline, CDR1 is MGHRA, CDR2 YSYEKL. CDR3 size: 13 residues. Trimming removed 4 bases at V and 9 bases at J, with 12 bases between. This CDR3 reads CASSPPRVQKLFF. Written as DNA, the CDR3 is TGCGCCAGCAGCCCCCCCCGGGTGCAAAAACTGTTTTTT.

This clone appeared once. CDR3 sequence (DNA): TGTGCCAGTAGTATGACAGGGCTTAACACTGAAGCTTTCTTT. Translating it yields CASSMTGLNTEAFF. The V and J genes are TRBV19 and TRBJ1-1; 7 positions agree with TRBD1. V lost 3 bases, J lost 2 bases, and 3 bases stayed unmatched. The CDR3 covers 14 residues. The germline V gene has CDR1 LNHDA and CDR2 SQIVND (reference sequence).

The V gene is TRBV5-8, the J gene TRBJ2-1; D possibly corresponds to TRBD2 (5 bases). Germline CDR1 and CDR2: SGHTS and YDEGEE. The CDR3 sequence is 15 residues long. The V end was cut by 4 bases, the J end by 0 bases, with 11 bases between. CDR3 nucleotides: TGTGCCAGCAGCCCTAGCAGATCCTCCTACAATGAGCAGTTCTTC. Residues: CASSPSRSSYNEQFF. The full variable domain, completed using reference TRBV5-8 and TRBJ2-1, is EAGVTQSPTHLIKTRGQQATLRCSPISGHTSVYWYQQALGLGLQFLLWYDEGEERNRGNFPPRFSGRQFPNYSSELNVNALELEDSALYLCASSPSRSSYNEQFFGPGTRLTVL.

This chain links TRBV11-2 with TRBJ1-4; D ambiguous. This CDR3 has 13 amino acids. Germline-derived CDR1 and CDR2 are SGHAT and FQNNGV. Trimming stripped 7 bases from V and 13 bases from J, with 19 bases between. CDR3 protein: CASTTSTVTGLFF. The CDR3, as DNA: TGTGCCAGCACCACCAGTACCGTGACGGGACTGTTTTTT.

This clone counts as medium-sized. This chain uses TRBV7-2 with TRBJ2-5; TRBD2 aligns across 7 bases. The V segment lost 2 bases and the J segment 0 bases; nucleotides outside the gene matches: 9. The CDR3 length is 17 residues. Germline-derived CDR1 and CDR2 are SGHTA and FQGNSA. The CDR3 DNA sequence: TGTGCCAGCAGCTTATGGCGGGAGAAGATCTACCAAGAGACCCAGTACTTC. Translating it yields CASSLWREKIYQETQYF.

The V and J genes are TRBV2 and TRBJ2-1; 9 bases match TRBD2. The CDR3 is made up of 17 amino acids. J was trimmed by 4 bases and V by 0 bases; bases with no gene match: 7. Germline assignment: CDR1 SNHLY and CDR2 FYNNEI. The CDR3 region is CASSEALAGGPYNEQFF. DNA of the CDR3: TGTGCCAGCAGTGAAGCGCTGGCGGGAGGGCCGTACAATGAGCAGTTCTTC. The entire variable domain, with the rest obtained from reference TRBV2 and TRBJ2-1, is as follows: EPEVTQTPSHQVTQMGQEVILRCVPISNHLYFYWYRQILGQKVEFLVSFYNNEISEKSEIFDDQFSVERPDGSNFTLKIRSTKLEDSAMYFCASSEALAGGPYNEQFFGPGTRLTVL.

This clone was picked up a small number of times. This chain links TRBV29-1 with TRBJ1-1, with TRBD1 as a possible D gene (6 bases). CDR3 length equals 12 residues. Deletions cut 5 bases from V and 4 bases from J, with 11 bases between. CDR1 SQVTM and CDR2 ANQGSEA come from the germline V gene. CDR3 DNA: TGCAGCGTTTTGACAGGCGGCACTGAAGCTTTCTTT. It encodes CSVLTGGTEAFF.

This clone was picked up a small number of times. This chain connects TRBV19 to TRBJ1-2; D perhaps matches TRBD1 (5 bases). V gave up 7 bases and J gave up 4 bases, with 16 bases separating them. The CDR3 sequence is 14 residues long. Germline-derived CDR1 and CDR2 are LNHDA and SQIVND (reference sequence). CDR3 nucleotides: TGTGCCAGTAACCCCAGGGCAGGCGGCTATGGCTACACCTTC. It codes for CASNPRAGGYGYTF.

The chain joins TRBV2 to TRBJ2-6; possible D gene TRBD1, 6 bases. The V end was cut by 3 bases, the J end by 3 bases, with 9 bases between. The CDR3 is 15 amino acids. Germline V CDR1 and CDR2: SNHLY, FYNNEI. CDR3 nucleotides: TGTGCCAGCAGTGACCAGGGGAGTGGGGCCAACGTCCTGACTTTC. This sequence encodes CASSDQGSGANVLTF.

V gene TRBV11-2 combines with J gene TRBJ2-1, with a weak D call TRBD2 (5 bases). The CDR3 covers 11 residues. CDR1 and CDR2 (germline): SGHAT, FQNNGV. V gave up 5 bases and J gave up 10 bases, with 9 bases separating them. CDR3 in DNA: TGTGCCAGCAGCGCTAGCTGGGAGCAGTTCTTC. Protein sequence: CASSASWEQFF.

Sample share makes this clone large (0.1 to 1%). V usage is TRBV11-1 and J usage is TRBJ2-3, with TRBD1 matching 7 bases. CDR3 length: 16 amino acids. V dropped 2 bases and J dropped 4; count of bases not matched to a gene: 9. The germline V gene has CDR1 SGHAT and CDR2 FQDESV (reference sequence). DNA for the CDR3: TGTGCCAGCAGCTTAATTCAGGGGGTAAACGCAGATACGCAGTATTTT. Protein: CASSLIQGVNADTQYF.